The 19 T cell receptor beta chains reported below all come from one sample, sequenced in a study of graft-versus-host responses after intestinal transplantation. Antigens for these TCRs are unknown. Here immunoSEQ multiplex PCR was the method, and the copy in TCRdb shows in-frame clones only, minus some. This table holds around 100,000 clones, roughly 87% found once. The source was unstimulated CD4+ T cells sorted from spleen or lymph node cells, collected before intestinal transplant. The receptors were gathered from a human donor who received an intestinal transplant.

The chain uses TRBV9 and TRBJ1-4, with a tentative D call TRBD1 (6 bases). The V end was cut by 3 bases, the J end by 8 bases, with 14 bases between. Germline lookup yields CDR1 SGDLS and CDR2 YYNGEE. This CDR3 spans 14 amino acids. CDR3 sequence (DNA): TGTGCCAGCAGCGAGGGGGTAGGACGCGAAAAACTGTTTTTT. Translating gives CASSEGVGREKLFF.

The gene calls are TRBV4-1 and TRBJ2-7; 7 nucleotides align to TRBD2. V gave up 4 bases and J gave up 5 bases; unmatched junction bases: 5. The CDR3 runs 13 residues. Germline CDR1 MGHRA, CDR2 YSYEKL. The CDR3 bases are TGCGCCAGCAGCCTAGTGGCGGGGGACGAGCAGTACTTC. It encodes CASSLVAGDEQYF.

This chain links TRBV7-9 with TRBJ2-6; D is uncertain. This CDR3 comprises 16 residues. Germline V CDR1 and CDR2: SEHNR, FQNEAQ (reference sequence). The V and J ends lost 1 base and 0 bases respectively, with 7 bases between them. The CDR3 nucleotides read TGTGCCAGCAGCTTAGGGCTGACCTCTGGGGCCAACGTCCTGACTTTC. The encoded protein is CASSLGLTSGANVLTF. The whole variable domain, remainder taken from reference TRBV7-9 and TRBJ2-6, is DTGVSQNPRHKITKRGQNVTFRCDPISEHNRLYWYRQTLGQGPEFLTYFQNEAQLEKSRLLSDRFSAERPKGSFSTLEIQRTEQGDSAMYLCASSLGLTSGANVLTFGAGSRLTVL.

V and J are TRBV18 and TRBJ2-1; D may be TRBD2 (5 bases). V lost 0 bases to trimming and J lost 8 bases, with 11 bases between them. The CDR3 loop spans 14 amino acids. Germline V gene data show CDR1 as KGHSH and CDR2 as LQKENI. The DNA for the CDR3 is TGTGCCAGCTCACCACCTGAGGGAGTCGATGAGCAGTTCTTC. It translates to CASSPPEGVDEQFF. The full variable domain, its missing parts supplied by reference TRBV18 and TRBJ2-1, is NAGVMQNPRHLVRRRGQEARLRCSPMKGHSHVYWYRQLPEEGLKFMVYLQKENIIDESGMPKERFSAEFPKEGPSILRIQQVVRGDSAAYFCASSPPEGVDEQFFGPGTRLTVL.

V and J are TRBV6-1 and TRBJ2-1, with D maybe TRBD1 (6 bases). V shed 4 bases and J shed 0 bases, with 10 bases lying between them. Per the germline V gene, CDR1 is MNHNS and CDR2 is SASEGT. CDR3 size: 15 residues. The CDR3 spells CASSVGASSYNEQFF. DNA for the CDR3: TGTGCCAGCAGTGTGGGGGCGAGCTCCTACAATGAGCAGTTCTTC.

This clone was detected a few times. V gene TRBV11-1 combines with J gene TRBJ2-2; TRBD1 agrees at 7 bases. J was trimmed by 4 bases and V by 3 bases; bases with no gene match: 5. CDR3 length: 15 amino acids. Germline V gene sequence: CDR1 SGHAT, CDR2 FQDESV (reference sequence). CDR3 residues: CASSLRQGGTGELFF. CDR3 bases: TGTGCCAGCAGCTTGAGACAGGGTGGCACCGGGGAGCTGTTTTTT.

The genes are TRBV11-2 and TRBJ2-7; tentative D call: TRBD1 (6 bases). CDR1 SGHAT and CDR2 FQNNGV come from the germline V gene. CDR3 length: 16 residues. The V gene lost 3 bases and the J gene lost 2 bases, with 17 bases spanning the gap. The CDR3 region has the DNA TGTGCCAGCAGCTTCTCAGACAGGCCGGTTGCCTACGAGCAGTACTTC. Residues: CASSFSDRPVAYEQYF.

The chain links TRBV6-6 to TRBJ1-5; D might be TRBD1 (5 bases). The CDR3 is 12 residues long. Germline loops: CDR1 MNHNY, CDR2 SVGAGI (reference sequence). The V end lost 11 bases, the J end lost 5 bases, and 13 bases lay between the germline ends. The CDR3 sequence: CAWGPIHQPQHF. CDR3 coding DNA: TGTGCCTGGGGCCCCATCCATCAGCCCCAGCATTTT.

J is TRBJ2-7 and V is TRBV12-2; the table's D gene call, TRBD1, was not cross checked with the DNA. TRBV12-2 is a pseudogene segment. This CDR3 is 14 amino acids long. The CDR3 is CASRFDRWGYEQYF. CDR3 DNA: TGTGCAAGTCGCTTCGACAGGTGGGGCTACGAGCAGTACTTC.

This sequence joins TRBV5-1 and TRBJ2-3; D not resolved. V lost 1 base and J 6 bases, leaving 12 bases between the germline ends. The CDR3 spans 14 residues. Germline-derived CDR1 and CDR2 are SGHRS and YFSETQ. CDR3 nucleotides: TGCGCCAGCAGCTTGTGGCAAGGCAAGGATACGCAGTATTTT. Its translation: CASSLWQGKDTQYF. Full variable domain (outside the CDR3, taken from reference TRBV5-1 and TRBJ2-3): KAGVTQTPRYLIKTRGQQVTLSCSPISGHRSVSWYQQTPGQGLQFLFEYFSETQRNKGNFPGRFSGRQFSNSRSEMNVSTLELGDSALYLCASSLWQGKDTQYFGPGTRLTVL.

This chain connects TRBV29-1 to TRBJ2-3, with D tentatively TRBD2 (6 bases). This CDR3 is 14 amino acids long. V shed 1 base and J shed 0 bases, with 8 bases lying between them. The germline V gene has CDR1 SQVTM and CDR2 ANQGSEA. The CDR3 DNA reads TGCAGCGTTGAAGGGCGGGGCAGCACAGATACGCAGTATTTT. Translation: CSVEGRGSTDTQYF.

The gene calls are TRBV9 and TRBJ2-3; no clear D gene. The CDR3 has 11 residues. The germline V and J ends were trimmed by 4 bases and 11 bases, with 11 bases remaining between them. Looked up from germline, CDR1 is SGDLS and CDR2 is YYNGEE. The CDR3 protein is CASSSHLRQYF. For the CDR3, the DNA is TGTGCCAGCAGCTCCCACCTCAGGCAGTATTTT. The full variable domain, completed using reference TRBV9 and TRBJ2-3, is DSGVTQTPKHLITATGQRVTLRCSPRSGDLSVYWYQQSLDQGLQFLIQYYNGEERAKGNILERFSAQQFPDLHSELNLSSLELGDSALYFCASSSHLRQYFGPGTRLTVL.

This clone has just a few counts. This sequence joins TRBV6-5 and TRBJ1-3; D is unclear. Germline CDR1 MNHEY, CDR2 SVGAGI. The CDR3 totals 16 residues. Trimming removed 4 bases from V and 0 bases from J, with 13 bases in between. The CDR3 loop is CASSSPRAGSGNTIYF. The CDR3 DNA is TGTGCCAGCAGTTCCCCCCGGGCGGGCTCTGGAAACACCATATATTTT.

The DNA for the CDR3 is TGCGCCAGCAGCTTGCGGACTAGCGGGAGCCCAGATACGCAGTATTTT. The encoded protein is CASSLRTSGSPDTQYF. The chain is built from TRBV5-1 and TRBJ2-3; 13 bases are shared with TRBD2. The CDR3 is 16 residues long. Per germline, CDR1 SGHRS and CDR2 YFSETQ. With 1 base clipped from V and 4 bases from J, the junction kept 3 bases outside the gene matches. The variable domain in full, with the rest retrieved from reference TRBV5-1 and TRBJ2-3, is KAGVTQTPRYLIKTRGQQVTLSCSPISGHRSVSWYQQTPGQGLQFLFEYFSETQRNKGNFPGRFSGRQFSNSRSEMNVSTLELGDSALYLCASSLRTSGSPDTQYFGPGTRLTVL.

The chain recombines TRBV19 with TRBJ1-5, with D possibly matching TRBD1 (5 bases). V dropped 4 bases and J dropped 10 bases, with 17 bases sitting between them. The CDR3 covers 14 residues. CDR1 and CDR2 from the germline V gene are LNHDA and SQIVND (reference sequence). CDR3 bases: TGTGCCAGTAGTAGACAGAGGCCACCTAATCCCCAGCATTTT. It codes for CASSRQRPPNPQHF.

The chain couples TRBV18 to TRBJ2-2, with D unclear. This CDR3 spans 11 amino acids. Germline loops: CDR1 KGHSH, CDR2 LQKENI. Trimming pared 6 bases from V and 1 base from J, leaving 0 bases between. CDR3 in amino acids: CASSNTGELFF. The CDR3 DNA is TGTGCCAGCTCGAACACCGGGGAGCTGTTTTTT.

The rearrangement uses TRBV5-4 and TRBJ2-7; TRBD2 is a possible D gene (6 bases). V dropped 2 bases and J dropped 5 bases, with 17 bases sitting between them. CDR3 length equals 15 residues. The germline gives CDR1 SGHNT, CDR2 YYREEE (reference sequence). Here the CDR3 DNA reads TGTGCCAGCAGCTTTGCTGGGGGGAAAGTCGACGAGCAGTACTTC. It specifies CASSFAGGKVDEQYF.

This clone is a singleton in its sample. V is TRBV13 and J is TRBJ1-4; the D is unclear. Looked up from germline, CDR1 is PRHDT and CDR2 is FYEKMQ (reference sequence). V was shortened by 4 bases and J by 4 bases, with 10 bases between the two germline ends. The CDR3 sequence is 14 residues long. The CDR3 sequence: CASSYGILNEKLFF. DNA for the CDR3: TGTGCCAGCAGCTACGGGATTCTTAATGAAAAACTGTTTTTT.

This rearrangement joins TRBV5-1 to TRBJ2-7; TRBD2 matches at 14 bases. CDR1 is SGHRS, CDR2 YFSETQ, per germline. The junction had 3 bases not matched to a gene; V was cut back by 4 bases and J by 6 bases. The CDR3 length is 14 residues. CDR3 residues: CASSTGLAGGEQYF. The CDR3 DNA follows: TGCGCCAGCAGCACCGGACTAGCGGGAGGCGAGCAGTACTTC.